These 4 T cell receptor beta chains were all obtained from the same sample, sequenced in a study of cytomegalovirus exposure and HLA in healthy donors. PCR primers comprised 60 Vbeta and 13 Jbeta primers. This table comes from immunoSEQ multiplex PCR, and its TCRdb copy is limited to in-frame clones, with some not included. Here the sample spans fewer than 200,000 clones, around 80% being singletons. The specimen sequenced was PBMCs. The source is a man younger than 40 in good health and CMV-seronegative.

The V gene is TRBV19, the J gene TRBJ1-4, with 8 nucleotides matching TRBD1. The germline gives CDR1 LNHDA, CDR2 SQIVND (reference sequence). The V gene end was trimmed by 10 bases and the J gene end by 8 bases; junction bases not matched to a gene: 9. There are 13 residues in the CDR3. DNA of the CDR3: TGTGCCATTCAGGACAGGGTTGGCGAAAAACTGTTTTTT. Its protein is CAIQDRVGEKLFF.

V gene TRBV7-2 combines with J gene TRBJ1-1; 8 positions agree with TRBD1. V was pared by 3 bases and J by 3 bases, with 0 bases of the junction left unmatched. Per germline, CDR1 SGHTA and CDR2 FQGNSA. The CDR3 runs to 13 residues. Here the CDR3 reads CASSLDRDTEAFF. The DNA of the CDR3 is TGTGCCAGCAGCTTGGACAGGGACACTGAAGCTTTCTTT.

V and J are TRBV28 and TRBJ2-5; D not certain. V lost 7 bases and J lost 7, with 10 bases in between. The germline V gene encodes CDR1 MDHEN and CDR2 SYDVKM. The CDR3 spans 11 residues. The CDR3 coding sequence is TGTGCCAGCAATTCAGTTGCGACCCAGTACTTC. It translates to CASNSVATQYF.

V is TRBV4-1 and J is TRBJ2-2; TRBD2 aligns across 13 bases. The V gene's germline CDR1 is MGHRA and CDR2 YSYEKL. The CDR3 sequence is 18 residues long. V lost 4 bases and J lost 5; bases outside the gene matches: 10. This CDR3 is CASSLPGLAGELTGELFF. The CDR3, as DNA: TGCGCCAGCAGCCTTCCTGGACTAGCGGGAGAGTTAACCGGGGAGCTGTTTTTT.